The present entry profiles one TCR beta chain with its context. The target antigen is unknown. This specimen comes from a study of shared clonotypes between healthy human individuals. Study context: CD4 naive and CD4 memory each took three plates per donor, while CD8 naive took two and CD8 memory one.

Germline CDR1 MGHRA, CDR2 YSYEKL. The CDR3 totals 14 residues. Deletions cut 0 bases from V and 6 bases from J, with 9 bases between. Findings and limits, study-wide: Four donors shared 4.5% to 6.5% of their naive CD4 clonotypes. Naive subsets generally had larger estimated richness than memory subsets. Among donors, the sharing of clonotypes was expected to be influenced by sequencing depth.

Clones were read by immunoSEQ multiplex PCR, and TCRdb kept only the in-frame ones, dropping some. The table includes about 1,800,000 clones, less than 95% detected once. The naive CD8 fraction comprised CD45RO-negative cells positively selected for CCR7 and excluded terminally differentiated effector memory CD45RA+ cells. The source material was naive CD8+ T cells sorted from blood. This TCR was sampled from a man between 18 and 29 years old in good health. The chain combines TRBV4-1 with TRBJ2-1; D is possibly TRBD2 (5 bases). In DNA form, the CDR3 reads TGCGCCAGCAGCCAAGAAATCGGAGGCAATGAGCAGTTCTTC. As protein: CASSQEIGGNEQFF.